This TCR beta chain emerged from a study of blood T cell repertoires in COVID-19. In the study overall: Researchers got acute and convalescent COVID-19 samples from the United States, Italy and Spain.

Per the original methods: Researchers report that nucleated cell counts were estimated from reference gene primer amplification. The data were produced by immunoSEQ multiplex PCR, yet TCRdb's version contains in-frame clones alone and is incomplete. V and J calls and clone size come straight from that table; D and trimming were deduced from the DNA. The table has about 120,000 clones, 85% seen once. CDR1 and CDR2 (germline): SEHNR, FQNEAQ (reference sequence). This CDR3 spans 15 amino acids. V lost 5 bases to trimming and J lost 3 bases; unmatched junction nucleotides: 8. This chain links TRBV7-9 with TRBJ1-2, with 8 bases identical to TRBD1. The sequencing sample was made of peripheral blood. The clonotype originates from a man older than 75 with active or convalescent COVID-19. In DNA form, the CDR3 reads TGTGCCAGCAGCATGAACCCACAGGGGGACTATGGCTACACCTTC. Amino acids: CASSMNPQGDYGYTF.